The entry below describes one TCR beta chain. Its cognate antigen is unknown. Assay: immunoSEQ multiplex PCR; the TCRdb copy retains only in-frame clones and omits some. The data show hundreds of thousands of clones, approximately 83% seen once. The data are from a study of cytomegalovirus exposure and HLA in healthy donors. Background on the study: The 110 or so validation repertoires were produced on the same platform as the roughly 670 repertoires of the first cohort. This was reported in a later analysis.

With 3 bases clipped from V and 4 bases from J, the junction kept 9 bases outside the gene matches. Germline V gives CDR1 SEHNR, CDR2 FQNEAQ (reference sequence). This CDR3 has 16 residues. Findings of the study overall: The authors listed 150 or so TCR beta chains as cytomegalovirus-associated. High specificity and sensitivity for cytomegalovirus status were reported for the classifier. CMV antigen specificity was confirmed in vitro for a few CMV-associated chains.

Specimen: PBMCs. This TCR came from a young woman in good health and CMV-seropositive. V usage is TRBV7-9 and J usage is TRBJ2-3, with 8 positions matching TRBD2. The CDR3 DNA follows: TGTGCCAGCAGCTTGTCCCGGGGGGGAACGGCAGATACGCAGTATTTT. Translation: CASSLSRGGTADTQYF.